This record looks at one T cell receptor (beta chain) sequence and its context. The antigen remains unidentified. These data belong to a study of T cell responses to AZD1222 COVID-19 vaccine. Study-level information: Combined were second doses at about 4 or about 12 weeks. Points from the study as a whole: Baseline seropositives among AZD1222 recipients totaled only five to seven. Compared with day 0, the breadth and depth of the Spike-specific TCR repertoire rose significantly after two doses of AZD1222. The donor cohort was predominantly white British with a female majority, and clonal diversity may have been underestimated.

Here immunoSEQ multiplex PCR was the method, and the copy in TCRdb shows in-frame clones only, minus some. The sample consists of some 120,000 clones, roughly 90% of them appearing once. Trimming stripped 6 bases from V and 9 bases from J, with 24 bases between. Germline lookup yields CDR1 MNHEY and CDR2 SMNVEV (reference sequence). This CDR3 is built from 16 residues. The origin of this receptor is an adult in good health. Sequencing was performed on peripheral blood, taken on day 0 of AZD1222 vaccination. The rearrangement uses TRBV27 and TRBJ2-1; the D gene is possibly TRBD2 (6 bases). In nucleotides, the CDR3 is TGTGCCAGCAGACATCCCACCCAAGCGGGTGGGACTGAGCAGTTCTTC. Translation: CASRHPTQAGGTEQFF.